The present T cell receptor (beta chain) was sequenced within a study of human T cells and chemical hapten exposure. V was pared by 1 base and J by 7 bases, with 17 bases between. This CDR3 is built from 14 residues. Germline CDR1 and CDR2: DFQATT and SNEGSKA (reference sequence). TCRdb re-derived calls from the RACE reads in MiXCR, one entry per CDR3 protein. The sample records 190,000 or so distinct CDR3 sequences, about 25% being singletons. The time point: patch test 3, about 24 weeks after DPC sensitization. Indicated treatment: therapeutic diphenylcyclopropenone sensitization with weekly scalp DPC. The template was total RNA from unfractionated whole blood.

This sequence was found in a woman aged 40 to 50 with alopecia areata. Some clones in this sample may be carry-over from other donors' samples. The input for sequencing was whole blood, taken in connection with sensitization to the hapten diphenylcyclopropenone (DPC). This rearrangement joins TRBV20-1 to TRBJ2-7; no clear D. CDR3 nucleotide sequence: TGCAGTGCTAGAGGGGCCGAAAATCCCGGGGAGCAGTACTTC. Translated: CSARGAENPGEQYF.